Listed below are T cell receptor beta chains from one sample, sequenced in a study of T-cell memory formation after mild COVID-19. TCRdb processed the 5' RACE reads anew with MiXCR; each CDR3 protein has one entry. The data contain 350,000 to 500,000 distinct CDR3 sequences, roughly 17% of them singletons. Sequenced: PBMCs or a T cell subset sorted from them (not recorded which). These receptors all stem from a man aged 18 to 29 who had mild COVID-19 (a few samples of this study predate the infection). Cell type and time point are not known. Each CDR3 is given with its conserved first and last residue. A D gene is named only where the DNA matches it firmly. Part of the rows lack a size; the others show once, few, many or a class for expanded clones.

D gene	CDR3 length	V gene	J gene	clone size	CDR3 protein	CDR3 DNA
TRBD2	16	TRBV5-1	TRBJ2-1	many	CASSLDPSGDLNEQFF	TGCGCCAGCAGCTTGGACCCTAGCGGGGACCTCAATGAGCAGTTCTTC
TRBD2	14	TRBV7-6	TRBJ2-5	.	CASITVAGGQTQYF	TGTGCCAGCATCACCGTAGCGGGGGGTCAGACCCAGTACTTC
TRBD1	15	TRBV24-1	TRBJ2-7	.	CATSDPGTGFYEQYF	TGTGCCACCAGTGATCCTGGGACAGGGTTCTACGAGCAGTACTTC
TRBD2	13	TRBV19	TRBJ2-5	.	CASSIREGETQYF	TGTGCCAGTAGCATCCGGGAGGGGGAGACCCAGTACTTC
.	13	TRBV5-1	TRBJ2-7	many	CASSLRSAYEQYF	TGCGCCAGCAGCTTGAGGTCGGCCTACGAGCAGTACTTC
TRBD1	12	TRBV5-4	TRBJ2-1	.	CASSPDRLEQFF	TGTGCCAGCAGTCCGGACAGGCTGGAGCAGTTCTTC
.	15	TRBV5-5	TRBJ1-2	once	CASSLGTPVKHGYTF	TGTGCCAGCAGCTTGGGGACCCCCGTCAAACATGGCTACACCTTC
.	13	TRBV5-1	TRBJ1-4	few	CASSFGTGEKLFF	TGCGCCAGCAGCTTTGGGACCGGAGAAAAACTGTTTTTT
.	16	TRBV9	TRBJ1-6	.	CASSVGKTGFPSPLHF	TGTGCCAGCAGCGTAGGAAAAACCGGCTTCCCCTCACCCCTCCACTTT
TRBD1	16	TRBV20-1	TRBJ2-1	few	CSAKPFRDRPYNEQFF	TGCAGTGCTAAGCCCTTCCGGGACAGACCCTACAATGAGCAGTTCTTC
TRBD1	17	TRBV24-1	TRBJ1-5	few	CATSDNGGTGEGQPQHF	TGTGCCACCAGTGACAACGGCGGGACAGGAGAGGGTCAGCCCCAGCATTTT
.	16	TRBV12-3/TRBV12-4	TRBJ1-6	.	CASSPGRRGVWSPLHF	TGTGCCAGCAGTCCGGGACGACGAGGGGTCTGGTCACCCCTCCACTTT
.	15	TRBV4-1	TRBJ2-4	.	CASSPSGDQEYIQYF	TGCGCCAGCAGCCCGTCAGGGGATCAGGAATACATTCAGTACTTC
.	15	TRBV20-1	TRBJ2-5	few	CSAPSSRGVSRTQYF	TGCAGTGCTCCCAGCAGTCGAGGGGTCTCGCGGACCCAGTACTTC
.	13	TRBV29-1	TRBJ2-7	few	CSVWGNGTPEQYF	TGCAGCGTTTGGGGGAACGGAACTCCCGAGCAGTACTTC
TRBD1	15	TRBV6-1	TRBJ1-2	.	CASSDKTGINYGYTF	TGTGCCAGCAGTGATAAGACAGGGATAAACTATGGCTACACCTTC
TRBD2	15	TRBV4-3	TRBJ2-3	many	CASSQSRLAGDTQYF	TGCGCCAGCAGTCAATCCAGGCTAGCGGGGGATACGCAGTATTTT
.	13	TRBV4-1	TRBJ2-3	few	CASSHVGVRAQYF	TGCGCCAGCAGCCACGTAGGGGTGAGGGCGCAGTATTTT
TRBD1	14	TRBV5-1	TRBJ1-2	few	CASSPTTGQYGYTF	TGCGCCAGCAGCCCCACGACGGGACAGTATGGCTACACCTTC
.	14	TRBV7-2	TRBJ2-4	few	CASSLGAQGNIQYF	TGTGCCAGCAGCTTAGGAGCCCAGGGAAACATTCAGTACTTC
.	15	TRBV15	TRBJ2-7	.	CATSRDGLTDYEQYF	TGTGCCACCAGCAGAGATGGACTAACGGACTACGAGCAGTACTTC
.	13	TRBV20-1	TRBJ2-3	few	CSRLGLYTDTQYF	TGCAGTAGACTAGGCCTCTACACAGATACGCAGTATTTT
.	13	TRBV15	TRBJ1-1	few	CATSREEGTEAFF	TGTGCCACCAGCAGAGAGGAGGGAACTGAAGCTTTCTTT
.	14	TRBV7-2	TRBJ2-2	many	CASGVGWGAGELFF	TGTGCCAGCGGCGTGGGGTGGGGCGCCGGGGAGCTGTTTTTT
.	14	TRBV2	TRBJ2-6	few	CASSYISGANVLTF	TGTGCCAGTAGTTACATCTCTGGGGCCAACGTCCTGACTTTC
.	16	TRBV6-6	TRBJ2-7	few	CASSYDSTELWYEQYF	TGTGCCAGCAGTTACGATTCGACAGAACTTTGGTACGAGCAGTACTTC
.	17	TRBV6-6	TRBJ1-1	.	CASSYSLIVPGRGEAFF	TGTGCCAGCAGTTACTCACTTATAGTACCAGGGAGGGGTGAGGCTTTCTTT
TRBD1	14	TRBV6-1	TRBJ2-3	.	CASSVRAGGDTQYF	TGTGCCAGCAGTGTGAGGGCAGGGGGAGATACGCAGTATTTT
.	14	TRBV4-1	TRBJ2-7	few	CASSQAMQVYEQYF	TGCGCCAGCAGCCAAGCCATGCAAGTCTACGAGCAGTACTTC
.	15	TRBV12-5	TRBJ1-5	few	CASGSGGPGNQPQHF	TGTGCTAGTGGTTCCGGGGGGCCCGGCAATCAGCCCCAGCATTTT
.	14	TRBV7-3	TRBJ1-1	.	CASSLSPTNTEAFF	TGTGCCAGCAGCTTGAGCCCAACGAACACTGAAGCTTTCTTT
TRBD2	16	TRBV4-1	TRBJ2-1	few	CASSRSEAGSYNEQFF	TGCGCCAGCAGCCGGAGTGAAGCGGGGTCGTACAATGAGCAGTTCTTC
.	16	TRBV6-5	TRBJ1-1	.	CASSYSGGKGDTEAFF	TGTGCCAGCAGTTACTCGGGGGGGAAAGGGGACACTGAAGCTTTCTTT
.	13	TRBV7-2	TRBJ1-6	few	CASSFDRNSPLHF	TGTGCCAGCAGCTTTGACAGAAATTCACCCCTCCACTTT
.	12	TRBV19	TRBJ2-7	.	CATKDSVYEQYF	TGTGCCACAAAGGACAGCGTCTACGAGCAGTACTTC
.	17	TRBV7-9	TRBJ2-3	few	CASSSTPLGAALYTQYF	TGTGCCAGCAGCTCGACCCCCCTCGGGGCCGCTTTGTATACGCAGTATTTT
.	16	TRBV5-1	TRBJ1-1	few	CASSSDGAGVSTEAFF	TGCGCCAGCAGCTCGGACGGGGCGGGAGTTAGCACTGAAGCTTTCTTT
.	14	TRBV5-6	TRBJ2-7	.	CASSLRTVSYEQYF	TGTGCCAGCAGCCTTCGGACAGTTTCCTACGAGCAGTACTTC
TRBD1	13	TRBV3-1	TRBJ1-2	.	CASSLGQFYGYTF	TGTGCCAGCAGCCTGGGACAGTTCTATGGCTACACCTTC
.	12	TRBV7-9	TRBJ1-2	few	CASSLEVRGYTF	TGTGCCAGCAGCTTAGAAGTAAGAGGCTACACCTTC
TRBD1	16	TRBV5-1	TRBJ1-1	.	CASSSYYRGENTEAFF	TGCGCCAGCAGCTCATATTACAGGGGAGAAAACACTGAAGCTTTCTTT
.	13	TRBV28	TRBJ1-2	few	CASSSFFSYGYTF	TGTGCCAGCAGCTCTTTCTTCTCCTATGGCTACACCTTC
TRBD1	18	TRBV4-2	TRBJ2-3	few	CASSPTRDRGRSLDTQYF	TGTGCCAGCAGCCCAACTCGAGACAGGGGGCGTTCGTTGGATACGCAGTATTTT
.	13	TRBV5-1	TRBJ2-7	.	CASSATRDLKQYF	TGCGCCAGCAGCGCAACCAGGGATCTGAAGCAGTACTTC
.	15	TRBV6-5	TRBJ1-5	few	CASSAGLNSNQPQHF	TGTGCCAGCAGCGCGGGGCTTAATAGCAATCAGCCCCAGCATTTT
.	15	TRBV5-1	TRBJ1-3	.	CASSLGTGLGNTIYF	TGCGCCAGCAGCTTGGGGACCGGGCTCGGAAACACCATATATTTT
.	15	TRBV5-4	TRBJ1-2	few	CASSLVDRLNYGYTF	TGTGCCAGCAGCTTGGTGGACAGACTTAACTATGGCTACACCTTC
.	13	TRBV21-1	TRBJ2-1	few	CASSKNRNNEQFF	TGTGCCAGCAGCAAAAACAGGAACAATGAGCAGTTCTTC
.	12	TRBV20-1	TRBJ1-2	few	CSALTGNYGYTF	TGCAGTGCCCTCACAGGAAACTATGGCTACACCTTC
.	17	TRBV5-6	TRBJ2-3	few	CASSFNNMGGRGDTQYF	TGTGCCAGCAGCTTCAATAATATGGGGGGCAGGGGAGATACGCAGTATTTT
.	17	TRBV4-1	TRBJ2-3	few	CASSQGSLRPATDTQYF	TGCGCCAGCAGCCAAGGATCTCTCAGGCCAGCCACAGATACGCAGTATTTT
.	16	TRBV4-3	TRBJ1-1	many	CASSQGFPQGNTEAFF	TGCGCCAGCAGCCAAGGTTTCCCGCAGGGTAACACTGAAGCTTTCTTT
TRBD1	14	TRBV5-1	TRBJ2-1	few	CASNLGQGANEQFF	TGCGCCAGCAACCTGGGACAGGGGGCCAATGAGCAGTTCTTC
.	10	TRBV20-1	TRBJ2-1	few	CSASLYEQFF	TGCAGTGCTAGTTTGTATGAGCAGTTCTTC